These T cell receptor beta chains were read from a single sample in a study of CD8+CD57+ T cells in acquired aplastic anemia. TCRdb recomputed calls from the reads with MiXCR, one row per CDR3 protein. The table shows some 120,000 distinct CDR3 sequences, with less than 50% occurring only once. The sample was sorted CD4+, CD8+, or CD8+CD57+ T cells (not recorded which) from PBMCs. Source of these receptors: a human donor with aplastic anemia. Each CDR3 is given with its conserved first and last residue. A D gene is named only where the DNA matches it firmly. Size is stated for part of the rows, as once, few or many counts, or as a class when the clone is expanded.

CDR3 protein: CAISDLGRGGADNYGYTF; CDR3 DNA: TGTGCCATCAGTGATTTAGGGAGGGGGGGTGCAGACAACTATGGCTACACCTTC; D gene: NA; J gene: TRBJ1-2; V gene: TRBV10-3; clone size: few
CDR3 protein: CASSQETGLNTEAFF; CDR3 DNA: TGTGCCAGCAGCCAAGAAACCGGCCTGAACACTGAAGCTTTCTTT; D gene: NA; J gene: TRBJ1-1; V gene: TRBV3-1; clone size: NA
CDR3 protein: CASPKDRVSYEQYF; CDR3 DNA: TGTGCCAGCCCGAAGGACAGGGTATCCTACGAGCAGTACTTC; D gene: TRBD1; J gene: TRBJ2-7; V gene: TRBV6-1; clone size: few
CDR3 protein: CAISRDLPSNTGELFF; CDR3 DNA: TGTGCCATCAGTCGGGACCTACCCTCGAACACCGGGGAGCTGTTTTTT; D gene: NA; J gene: TRBJ2-2; V gene: TRBV10-3; clone size: NA
CDR3 protein: CASSESRRVLGSDTQYF; CDR3 DNA: TGCGCCAGCAGTGAGTCTAGACGGGTTCTGGGGTCCGATACGCAGTACTTT; D gene: NA; J gene: TRBJ2-3; V gene: TRBV10-2; clone size: NA
CDR3 protein: CASSQVRDRGLGTEAFF; CDR3 DNA: TGTGCCAGCAGCCAAGTCCGGGACAGGGGGCTAGGTACTGAAGCTTTCTTT; D gene: TRBD1; J gene: TRBJ1-1; V gene: TRBV4-2; clone size: many
CDR3 protein: CSVEGRMNTEAFF; CDR3 DNA: TGCAGCGTGGAAGGACGGATGAACACTGAAGCTTTCTTT; D gene: NA; J gene: TRBJ1-1; V gene: TRBV29-1; clone size: few
CDR3 protein: CASSSGNRPSTDTQYF; CDR3 DNA: TGCGCCAGCAGTTCGGGGAACCGACCTAGCACAGATACGCAGTATTTT; D gene: NA; J gene: TRBJ2-3; V gene: TRBV5-1; clone size: many
CDR3 protein: CASSQESNGSPLHF; CDR3 DNA: TGTGCCAGCAGCCAAGAGAGTAACGGCTCACCCCTCCACTTT; D gene: NA; J gene: TRBJ1-6; V gene: TRBV14; clone size: many
CDR3 protein: CASRDSPGLEAFF; CDR3 DNA: TGTGCCAGCAGGGACAGTCCCGGTCTTGAAGCTTTCTTT; D gene: NA; J gene: TRBJ1-1; V gene: TRBV7-9; clone size: NA
CDR3 protein: CASRPSGGSYNEQFF; CDR3 DNA: TGTGCCAGCAGGCCGAGCGGGGGCTCCTACAATGAGCAGTTCTTC; D gene: TRBD2; J gene: TRBJ2-1; V gene: TRBV2; clone size: many
CDR3 protein: CASSVGLIYGYTF; CDR3 DNA: TGTGCCAGCAGTGTAGGACTCATCTATGGCTACACCTTC; D gene: NA; J gene: TRBJ1-2; V gene: TRBV2; clone size: many
CDR3 protein: CASSLSGSGPKGEKLFF; CDR3 DNA: TGTGCCAGCAGCTTGTCTGGGTCCGGCCCAAAGGGGGAAAAACTGTTTTTT; D gene: NA; J gene: TRBJ1-4; V gene: TRBV5-8; clone size: few
CDR3 protein: CASSQGEGGDYGYTF; CDR3 DNA: TGCGCCAGCAGCCAAGGGGAGGGGGGTGACTATGGCTACACCTTC; D gene: NA; J gene: TRBJ1-2; V gene: TRBV4-1; clone size: many
CDR3 protein: CASSPSDSGDTQYF; CDR3 DNA: TGTGCCAGCAGCCCCTCCGATAGCGGAGATACGCAGTATTTT; D gene: NA; J gene: TRBJ2-3; V gene: TRBV7-9; clone size: NA
CDR3 protein: CASSSLGGWAYEQYF; CDR3 DNA: TGTGCCAGCAGCTCCTTGGGAGGGTGGGCCTACGAGCAGTACTTC; D gene: TRBD2; J gene: TRBJ2-7; V gene: TRBV28; clone size: NA